This T cell receptor (beta chain) is drawn from a study of spatial heterogeneity in lung cancer. Study in general: Tumor-region counts of TCR transcripts tracked strongly with a T cell module score from matched bulk RNA-seq. In the raw reads, each unique TCR and UMI combination was present more than ten times on average.

Time point given: sample taken at primary tumor resection. Whole RNA came from tumor, nontumor lung or frozen PBMC and was sequenced without being sorted. Study-wide results and limits: Tumoral mutation counts were tracked by counts of expanded intratumoral alpha and beta TCRs.

By sample fraction, this clonotype is medium-sized (0.01 to 0.1%). What it binds is not known. Germline V lookup: CDR1 LGHDT, CDR2 YNNKEL (reference sequence). CDR3 length equals 14 residues. V shed 6 bases and J 4 bases; nucleotides not matched to a gene: 8. TCRdb reprocessed the 5' RACE reads via MiXCR and lists one record per CDR3 protein. The sample has several thousand distinct CDR3 sequences; 8.2% are singletons. This TCR was recovered from a male donor with early-stage non-small cell lung cancer. The specimen was lung tumor tissue, collected at surgery. The chain carries TRBV3-1 and TRBJ1-1, with 7 bases matching TRBD1. The CDR3 protein is CASSLTGLGTEAFF. DNA of the CDR3: TGTGCCAGCAGTCTGACAGGGTTGGGCACTGAAGCTTTCTTT.